A selection of T cell receptor beta chains follows, all from one sample in a study of T cell changes during pregnancy in multiple sclerosis. Method: immunoSEQ multiplex PCR; TCRdb's copy keeps in-frame clones and lacks some. The table shows around 35,000 clones, with 90% occurring only once. The source material was CD8+ T cells from peripheral blood mononuclear cells, sampled in the first trimester of pregnancy. The receptors shown here come from a female donor with multiple sclerosis, enrolled in a pregnancy study. The CDR3 runs from the conserved cysteine through the conserved F or W. Each record gives: J gene, V gene, D gene, CDR3 DNA, CDR3 protein. A D gene is named only where the DNA matches it firmly.

j_gene: TRBJ2-2
v_gene: TRBV6-6
d_gene: -
CDR3nt: TGTGCCAGCAGAACGACAGCCACCGGGGAGCTGTTTTTT
CDR3aa: CASRTTATGELFF

j_gene: TRBJ2-7
v_gene: TRBV27
d_gene: TRBD1
CDR3nt: TGTGCCAGCAGTCCGGGACAGGAGCAGTACTTC
CDR3aa: CASSPGQEQYF

j_gene: TRBJ1-4
v_gene: TRBV4-3
d_gene: -
CDR3nt: TGCGCCAGCAGCCACTCATGGGGGGGCATACATGAAAAACTGTTTTTT
CDR3aa: CASSHSWGGIHEKLFF

j_gene: TRBJ2-3
v_gene: TRBV11-3
d_gene: TRBD2
CDR3nt: TGTGCCAGCAGCCATGACATTGCAGCGGGAGGCGCAGATACGCAGTATTTT
CDR3aa: CASSHDIAAGGADTQYF

j_gene: TRBJ2-5
v_gene: TRBV7-9
d_gene: -
CDR3nt: TGTGCCAGCAGCTTGAGCGGTCAGTCCGAAGAGACCCAGTACTTC
CDR3aa: CASSLSGQSEETQYF

j_gene: TRBJ2-6
v_gene: TRBV10-3
d_gene: -
CDR3nt: TGTGCCATCAGAGCTATGACAGTTCGGGCTGGGGCCAACGTCCTGACTTTC
CDR3aa: CAIRAMTVRAGANVLTF

j_gene: TRBJ2-7
v_gene: TRBV28
d_gene: TRBD2
CDR3nt: TGTGCCAGCAGTTATGGACTAGCGGGAGTATATAAATACGAGCAGTACTTC
CDR3aa: CASSYGLAGVYKYEQYF

j_gene: TRBJ2-7
v_gene: TRBV19
d_gene: -
CDR3nt: TGTGCCAGTAGTATAGGGCAGGGTCCCAACGAGCAGTACTTC
CDR3aa: CASSIGQGPNEQYF

j_gene: TRBJ2-1
v_gene: TRBV7-6
d_gene: TRBD2
CDR3nt: TGTGCCAGCAGCTTAGCCGGGACTAGCGATTACAATGAGCAGTTCTTC
CDR3aa: CASSLAGTSDYNEQFF

j_gene: TRBJ2-1
v_gene: TRBV5-1
d_gene: TRBD2
CDR3nt: TGCGCCAGCAGCTTGGTGGGCGGGAGCTCCTACAATGAGCAGTTCTTC
CDR3aa: CASSLVGGSSYNEQFF

j_gene: TRBJ2-5
v_gene: TRBV30
d_gene: -
CDR3nt: TGTGCCTGGGCCCCTGGAGTCCAAGAGACCCAGTACTTC
CDR3aa: CAWAPGVQETQYF

j_gene: TRBJ1-1
v_gene: TRBV27
d_gene: TRBD1
CDR3nt: TGTGCCAGCAGTCCGGGACAGGGCGGCGACACTGAAGCTTTCTTT
CDR3aa: CASSPGQGGDTEAFF